This T cell receptor beta chain is from a study of blood T cells in healthy people across ages. Study findings and constraints: With age, beta diversity per million T cells declined roughly linearly, significantly by over 35.

This clonotype occurred a few times. Its antigen is undetermined. Germline loops: CDR1 MNHEY, CDR2 SMNVEV (reference sequence). CDR3 size: 15 residues. The V and J ends lost 5 bases and 0 bases, in that order; junction bases with no gene match: 5. Through a sample-barcoded 5' primer and a J-beta primer mix, a second PCR was run for roughly 6 to 11 cycles. Tags on each cDNA molecule came from a template-switch adaptor with 12 random nucleotides. A single record per CDR3 protein comes from TCRdb applying MiXCR to the 5' RACE reads. The sample comprises approximately 1.5 million distinct CDR3 sequences, about 31% of which are singletons, and about 11% rests with the top ten. The donors, aged about 6 to 95, were healthy Caucasians from Russia.

The V call is TRBV27, the J call TRBJ2-5, with 8 bases aligning to TRBD1. The TCR was taken from a woman aged 25 to 39 in good health. The sample comprised blood. The DNA of the CDR3 is TGTGCCAGCAGTGGACAGGGCCTCGACCAAGAGACCCAGTACTTC. Its protein product is CASSGQGLDQETQYF.